The 20 T cell receptor beta chains given below trace back to one sample, sequenced in a study of blood T cell repertoires in COVID-19. Sequencing used immunoSEQ multiplex PCR; TCRdb keeps in-frame clones, though not all of them. The sample holds around 250,000 clones, about 90% seen once. Specimen: PBMCs or T cells enriched from blood (not recorded which). Receptor source: a human donor in a cohort exposed to, infected with or recovered from COVID-19 (not recorded which). The donor label of this sample is uncertain.

Comments on this clone: Other DNA sequences in the sample encode the same CDR3. This sequence joins TRBV4-2 and TRBJ2-7; TRBD1 matches at 8 bases. V lost 1 base, J lost 7 bases, and 0 bases stayed unmatched. The CDR3 extends over 12 amino acids. Germline CDR1 LGHNA, CDR2 YNFKEQ. The CDR3 loop reads CASSQGTGEQYF. CDR3 nucleotide sequence: TGTGCCAGCAGCCAAGGGACAGGGGAGCAGTACTTC.

Notes on this clone: This CDR3 is also generated by other DNA sequences in the sample. This rearrangement joins TRBV12-3 or TRBV12-4 to TRBJ1-1; TRBD1 is a possible D gene (5 bases). The CDR3 is 13 amino acids. With 1 base removed from V and 6 bases from J, the gap between germline ends came to 9 bases. The CDR3 loop is CASSLGGGPEAFF. CDR3 DNA: TGTGCCAGCAGTTTAGGGGGGGGACCTGAAGCTTTCTTT.

This chain uses TRBV5-4 with TRBJ2-7; 8 bases are shared with TRBD2. This CDR3 spans 15 amino acids. Germline CDR1 SGHNT, CDR2 YYREEE (reference sequence). J was trimmed by 2 bases and V by 4 bases; bases with no gene match: 8. CDR3 amino acids: CASSPGGAGAYEQYF. The CDR3 region has the DNA TGTGCCAGCAGCCCGGGGGGGGCAGGCGCCTACGAGCAGTACTTC.

The V gene is TRBV4-3, the J gene TRBJ1-6; D gene unclear. The CDR3 has 16 amino acids. V lost 2 bases to trimming and J lost 11 bases, with 19 bases between them. Germline-derived CDR1 and CDR2 are LGHNA and YSLEER. CDR3 nucleotide sequence: TGCGCCAGCAGCCAAAATACACAAAAAGTTTATCCACCCCTCCACTTT. This gives the protein CASSQNTQKVYPPLHF.

V gene TRBV4-1 combines with J gene TRBJ2-3; D is undetermined. Germline lookup yields CDR1 MGHRA and CDR2 YSYEKL. The CDR3 runs 12 residues. With 3 bases removed from V and 4 bases from J, the gap between germline ends came to 5 bases. CDR3 region: CASSHPADTQYF. The CDR3, as DNA: TGCGCCAGCAGCCACCCCGCAGATACGCAGTATTTT.

The chain carries TRBV19 and TRBJ1-1; the D gene is possibly TRBD1 (6 bases). The CDR3 totals 14 residues. Germline CDR1 reads LNHDA; CDR2 reads SQIVND (reference sequence). Trimming took 10 bases from V and 0 from J, leaving 15 bases between them. DNA for the CDR3: TGTGCCACCAGACAGGCCTTCATGAACACTGAAGCTTTCTTT. This encodes CATRQAFMNTEAFF.

This chain links TRBV6-5 with TRBJ1-2, with D unresolved. The CDR3 is 15 residues long. Trimming left V 0 bases short and J 4 bases short, with 12 bases between. Germline-derived CDR1 and CDR2 are MNHEY and SVGAGI. The CDR3 region is CASSYSRSHSYGYTF. DNA of the CDR3: TGTGCCAGCAGTTACTCTAGAAGTCACAGCTATGGCTACACCTTC.

The chain combines TRBV7-8 with TRBJ2-6, with a weak D call TRBD2 (5 bases). Germline CDR1 is SGHVS and CDR2 is FQNEAQ. V was cut by 1 base and J by 0 bases, with 19 bases left in between. This CDR3 contains 20 residues. The CDR3 DNA is TGTGCCAGCAGCTTAGTGAGATGGGGAGCCGCCAACTCTGGGGCCAACGTCCTGACTTTC. Protein product: CASSLVRWGAANSGANVLTF.

This sequence joins TRBV5-1 and TRBJ2-3; 7 nucleotides agree with TRBD2. CDR1 SGHRS and CDR2 YFSETQ come from the germline V gene. This CDR3 spans 14 amino acids. After removal of 4 bases from V and 2 bases from J, the junction contained 4 bases not matched to a gene. The CDR3 DNA follows: TGCGCCAGCAGCCAGGGAGGGGACACAGATACGCAGTATTTT. Its protein product is CASSQGGDTDTQYF.

The rearrangement joins TRBV6-2 or TRBV6-3 to TRBJ2-4; no firm D call. Germline lookup yields CDR1 MNHEY and CDR2 SVGEGT. V lost 2 bases, J lost 0 bases, and 11 bases lay in between. CDR3 length: 16 amino acids. The CDR3 loop reads CASSYEISLAKNIQYF. The CDR3 nucleotides are TGTGCCAGCAGTTACGAGATAAGTCTAGCCAAAAACATTCAGTACTTC.

The V call is TRBV5-1, the J call TRBJ2-1; 7 bases align to TRBD2. With 1 base clipped from V and 8 bases from J, the junction kept 6 bases outside the gene matches. The germline CDR1 and CDR2 sequences are SGHRS and YFSETQ. The CDR3 runs 14 residues. The CDR3 region has the DNA TGCGCCAGCAGCTTGTACCTAGCGGTAGATGAGCAGTTCTTC. It encodes CASSLYLAVDEQFF.

This chain links TRBV6-5 with TRBJ2-7; 9 positions match TRBD1. The CDR3 consists of 15 residues. Germline V CDR1 and CDR2: MNHEY, SVGAGI. Germline trimming cut 6 bases from V and 1 base from J; bases unmatched to any gene: 7. CDR3 in DNA: TGTGCCAGCAGAAGGGACAGGGATAGGTCCTACGAGCAGTACTTC. Its translation: CASRRDRDRSYEQYF.

The chain links TRBV6-5 to TRBJ2-5, with D possibly TRBD2 on 6 matching bases. V lost 2 bases to trimming and J lost 9 bases, with 19 bases between them. Germline V CDR1 and CDR2: MNHEY, SVGAGI. The CDR3 has 15 residues. The CDR3 DNA reads TGTGCCAGCAGTTACGCAACTACTAGGGAGGTGGCCCAGTACTTC. This translates into CASSYATTREVAQYF.

This clone was observed once. This rearrangement joins TRBV14 to TRBJ1-2; D not resolved. The CDR3 length is 14 residues. V was pared by 0 bases and J by 4 bases, with 9 bases between. Germline CDR1 is SGHDN and CDR2 is FVKESK. The CDR3 region has the DNA TGTGCCAGCAGCCAAGATGAGGGCAGCTATGGCTACACCTTC. Protein: CASSQDEGSYGYTF.

The chain links TRBV9 to TRBJ2-2; TRBD1 matches 11 bases. The CDR3 length is 16 residues. V lost 0 bases, J lost 5 bases, and 3 bases stayed unmatched. CDR1 SGDLS and CDR2 YYNGEE come from the germline V gene. The CDR3: CASSVVGTGGTGELFF. CDR3 DNA: TGTGCCAGCAGCGTAGTTGGGACAGGGGGGACCGGGGAGCTGTTTTTT.

The CDR3 loop is CASSSTVNTEAFF. Written as DNA, the CDR3 is TGTGCCAGCAGCTCTACAGTGAACACTGAAGCTTTCTTT. V and J are TRBV5-6 and TRBJ1-1; D is ambiguous. This CDR3 contains 13 residues. The germline gives CDR1 SGHDT, CDR2 YYEEEE. The V end lost 3 bases, the J end lost 0 bases, and 6 bases lay between the germline ends.

The J gene is TRBJ1-2, the V gene TRBV6-5; D is unresolved. The CDR3 runs 16 residues. The germline gives CDR1 MNHEY, CDR2 SVGAGI. The V end was cut by 2 bases, the J end by 4 bases, with 17 bases between. The CDR3 DNA reads as TGTGCCAGCAGTTACGGTAGGAGCGCTTTAGGCTATGGCTACACCTTC. This sequence encodes CASSYGRSALGYGYTF.

This clone was recorded only once. The chain couples TRBV5-1 to TRBJ1-2; the D gene is possibly TRBD1 (5 bases). Trimming stripped 4 bases from V and 1 base from J, with 14 bases between. The CDR3 extends over 15 amino acids. Germline V gene sequence: CDR1 SGHRS, CDR2 YFSETQ. CDR3: CASSQGWGGNYGYTF. CDR3 in DNA: TGCGCCAGCAGCCAAGGCTGGGGCGGTAACTATGGCTACACCTTC.

The V and J genes are TRBV19 and TRBJ1-1; D is ambiguous. Germline V gene lookup returns CDR1 LNHDA and CDR2 SQIVND (reference sequence). The CDR3 has 15 residues. Deletions cut 1 base from V and 5 bases from J, with 14 bases between. The DNA for the CDR3 is TGTGCCAGTAGTATAGGCCCGGCGCGGAGGACTGAAGCTTTCTTT. Translation: CASSIGPARRTEAFF.

The chain links TRBV5-4 to TRBJ1-2; D is possibly TRBD1 (5 bases). Germline assignment: CDR1 SGHNT and CDR2 YYREEE (reference sequence). The CDR3 is made up of 16 amino acids. Trimming left V 4 bases short and J 2 bases short, with 18 bases between. CDR3 sequence reads: CASSAFLRDYNYGYTF. Written as DNA, the CDR3 is TGTGCCAGCAGCGCCTTTCTCCGGGACTACAACTATGGCTACACCTTC.